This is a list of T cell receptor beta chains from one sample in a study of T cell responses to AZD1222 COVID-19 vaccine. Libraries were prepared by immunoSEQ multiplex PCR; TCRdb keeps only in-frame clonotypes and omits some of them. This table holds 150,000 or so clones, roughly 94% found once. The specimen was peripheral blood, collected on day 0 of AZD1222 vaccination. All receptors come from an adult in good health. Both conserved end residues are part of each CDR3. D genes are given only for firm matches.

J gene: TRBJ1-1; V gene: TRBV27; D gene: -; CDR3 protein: CASSLSTELGTFF; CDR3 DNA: TGTGCCAGCAGTTTATCGACGGAATTAGGGACTTTCTTT
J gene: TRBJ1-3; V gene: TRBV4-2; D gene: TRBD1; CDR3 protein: CASSLTTGGNSGNTIYF; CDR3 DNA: TGTGCCAGCAGCCTAACGACAGGGGGCAACTCTGGAAACACCATATATTTT
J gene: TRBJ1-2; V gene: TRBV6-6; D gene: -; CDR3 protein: CASREDMSYGYTF; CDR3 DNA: TGTGCCAGCAGGGAGGACATGAGCTATGGCTACACCTTC
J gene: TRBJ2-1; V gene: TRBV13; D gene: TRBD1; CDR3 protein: CASSFGTGLNNEQFF; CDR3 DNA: TGTGCCAGCAGCTTCGGGACAGGGCTTAACAATGAGCAGTTCTTC
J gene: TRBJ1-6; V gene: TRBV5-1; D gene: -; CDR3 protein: CASSLVADNSPLHF; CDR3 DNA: TGCGCCAGCAGCTTGGTAGCAGATAATTCACCCCTCCACTTT
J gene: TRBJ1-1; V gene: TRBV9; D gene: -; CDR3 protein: CASSASRDRTNTEAFF; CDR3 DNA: TGTGCCAGCAGCGCTTCACGCGACAGGACGAACACTGAAGCTTTCTTT
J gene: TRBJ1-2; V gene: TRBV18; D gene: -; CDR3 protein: CASSPGPLYGYTF; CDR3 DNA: TGTGCCAGCTCACCGGGACCGCTCTATGGCTACACCTTC
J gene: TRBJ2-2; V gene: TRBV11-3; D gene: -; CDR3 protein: CASSPRDYTGELFF; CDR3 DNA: TGTGCCAGCAGCCCTCGCGATTACACCGGGGAGCTGTTTTTT
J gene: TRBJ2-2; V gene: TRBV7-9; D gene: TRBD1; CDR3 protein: CASISNGQGASGELFF; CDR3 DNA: TGTGCCAGCATCTCAAACGGACAGGGGGCGTCCGGGGAGCTGTTTTTT
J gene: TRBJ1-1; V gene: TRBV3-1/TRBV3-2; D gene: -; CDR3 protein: CASSQGTLRAFF; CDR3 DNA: TGTGCCAGCAGCCAAGGGACTCTCCGGGCTTTCTTT
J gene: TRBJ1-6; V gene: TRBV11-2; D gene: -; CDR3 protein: CASSSTGYGALHF; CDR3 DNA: TGTGCCAGCAGCTCGACGGGGTACGGGGCCCTCCACTTT
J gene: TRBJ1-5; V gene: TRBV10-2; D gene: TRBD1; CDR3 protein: CASSSDRALSNQPQHF; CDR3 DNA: TGCGCCAGCAGTTCTGACAGGGCGCTTAGCAATCAGCCCCAGCATTTT
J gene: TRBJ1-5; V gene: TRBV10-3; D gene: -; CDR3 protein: CAIGEAGMGNQPQHF; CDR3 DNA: TGTGCCATCGGCGAGGCGGGGATGGGCAATCAGCCCCAGCATTTT